These 5 T cell receptor beta chains were all obtained from the same sample, sequenced in a study of CD8 T cells in ankylosing spondylitis. TCRdb redid the calling of the 5' RACE reads with MiXCR, one entry per CDR3 protein. The sample includes 300,000 to 400,000 distinct CDR3 sequences, around a tenth seen only once; the top ten take about 10%. Sequencing input: blood, either unsorted or a sorted T cell fraction (not recorded which). Receptors originate from a female donor with ankylosing spondylitis or in good health (not recorded which).

Many counts were recorded for this clonotype. This chain links TRBV5-1 with TRBJ2-1; D possibly uses TRBD1 or TRBD2 (5 bases each). The CDR3 covers 14 residues. The ends were cut back, 5 bases at V and 5 bases at J, with 14 bases in the middle. Looked up from germline, CDR1 is SGHRS and CDR2 is YFSETQ. The CDR3 DNA follows: TGCGCCAGCAGAATCGGGACGGTAGACAATGAGCAGTTCTTC. This gives the protein CASRIGTVDNEQFF.

The chain recombines TRBV3-1 with TRBJ2-3; D gene ambiguous. This CDR3 contains 15 residues. The germline gives CDR1 LGHDT, CDR2 YNNKEL (reference sequence). The ends were cut back, 5 bases at V and 2 bases at J, with 14 bases in the middle. The CDR3 spells CASSDEVAYTDTQYF. The DNA of the CDR3 is TGTGCCAGCAGCGACGAGGTAGCATACACAGATACGCAGTATTTT.

The chain has TRBV27 and TRBJ2-5; 7 positions match TRBD1. The CDR3 spans 14 residues. CDR1 and CDR2 (germline): MNHEY, SMNVEV (reference sequence). V shed 2 bases and J 1 base; nucleotides not matched to a gene: 1. DNA for the CDR3: TGTGCCAGCAGTTTAAACAGGGGCCAAGAGACCCAGTACTTC. It encodes CASSLNRGQETQYF.

This clonotype was seen ten or more times. The chain combines TRBV2 with TRBJ1-3; possibly TRBD1 for D (6 bases). This CDR3 is 13 amino acids long. V shed 6 bases and J shed 2 bases, with 8 bases lying between them. Germline loops: CDR1 SNHLY, CDR2 FYNNEI. The CDR3 DNA sequence: TGTGCCAGCAGCCCAGGGGCTGGAAACACCATATATTTT. Protein product: CASSPGAGNTIYF.

The chain recombines TRBV4-3 with TRBJ2-7; the match to TRBD2 covers 11 bases. V gave up 2 bases and J gave up 3 bases; unmatched junction bases: 3. CDR3 length: 15 amino acids. In germline, CDR1 is LGHNA, CDR2 YSLEER. The CDR3 region is CASSQLAGGIYEQYF. The DNA for the CDR3 is TGCGCCAGCAGCCAATTAGCGGGAGGGATCTACGAGCAGTACTTC.